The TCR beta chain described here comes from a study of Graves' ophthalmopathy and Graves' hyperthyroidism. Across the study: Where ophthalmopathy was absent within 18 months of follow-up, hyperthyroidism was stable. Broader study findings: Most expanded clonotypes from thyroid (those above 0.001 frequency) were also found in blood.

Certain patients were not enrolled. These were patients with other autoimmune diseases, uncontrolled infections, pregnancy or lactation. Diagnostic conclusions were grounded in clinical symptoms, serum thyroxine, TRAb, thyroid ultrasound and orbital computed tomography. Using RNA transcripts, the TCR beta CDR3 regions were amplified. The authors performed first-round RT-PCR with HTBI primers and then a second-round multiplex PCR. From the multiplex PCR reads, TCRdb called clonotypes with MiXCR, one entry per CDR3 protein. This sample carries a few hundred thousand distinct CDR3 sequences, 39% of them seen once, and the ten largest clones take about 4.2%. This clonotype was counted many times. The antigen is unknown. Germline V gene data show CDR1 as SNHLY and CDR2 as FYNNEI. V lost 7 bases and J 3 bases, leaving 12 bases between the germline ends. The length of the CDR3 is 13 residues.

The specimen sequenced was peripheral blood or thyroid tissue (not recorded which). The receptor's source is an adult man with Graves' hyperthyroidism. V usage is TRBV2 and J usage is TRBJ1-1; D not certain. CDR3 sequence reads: CASKDPVDTEAFF. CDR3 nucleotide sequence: TGTGCCAGCAAGGACCCGGTGGACACTGAAGCTTTCTTT.